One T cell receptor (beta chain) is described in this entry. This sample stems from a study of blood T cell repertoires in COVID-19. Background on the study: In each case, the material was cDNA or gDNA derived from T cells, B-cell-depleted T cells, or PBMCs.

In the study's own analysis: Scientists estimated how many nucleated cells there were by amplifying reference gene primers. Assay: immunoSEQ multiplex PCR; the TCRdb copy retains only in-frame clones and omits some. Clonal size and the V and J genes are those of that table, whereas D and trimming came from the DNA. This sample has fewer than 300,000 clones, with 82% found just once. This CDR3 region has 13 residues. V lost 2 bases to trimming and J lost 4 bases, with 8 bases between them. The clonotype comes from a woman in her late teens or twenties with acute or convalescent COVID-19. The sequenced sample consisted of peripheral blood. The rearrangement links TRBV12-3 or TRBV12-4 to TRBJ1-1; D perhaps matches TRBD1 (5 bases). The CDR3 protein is CASSLKRGTEAFF. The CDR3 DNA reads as TGTGCCAGCAGTTTAAAAAGGGGCACTGAAGCTTTCTTT.